This T cell receptor (beta chain) was sequenced during a study of cytomegalovirus exposure and HLA in healthy donors. Background on the study: In an earlier analysis, 90 million to 120 million unique TCR beta sequences were found from some 200 million T cells.

This CDR3 spans 14 amino acids. Germline-derived CDR1 and CDR2 are SGHRS and YFSETQ. The junction had 6 bases not matched to a gene; V was cut back by 4 bases and J by 5 bases. Vbeta (60) and Jbeta (13) primers were used in the PCR. The table came from immunoSEQ multiplex PCR; TCRdb's copy has only in-frame clones and leaves some out. The data contain about 96,000 clones, 65% to 80% of them seen just once; the ten biggest clones take up 11% to 15%. The TCR originated in a woman aged 70-85 years in good health and CMV-seropositive. V usage is TRBV5-1 and J usage is TRBJ2-5; 9 bases match TRBD1. The sample consisted of PBMCs. The DNA for the CDR3 is TGCGCCAGCAGCACCGGGACAGGGAGGGAGACCCAGTACTTC. Its protein is CASSTGTGRETQYF. Filled out from reference TRBV5-1 and TRBJ2-5, the complete variable domain reads KAGVTQTPRYLIKTRGQQVTLSCSPISGHRSVSWYQQTPGQGLQFLFEYFSETQRNKGNFPGRFSGRQFSNSRSEMNVSTLELGDSALYLCASSTGTGRETQYFGPGTRLLVL.